This is a list of T cell receptor beta chains from one sample in a study of blood T cell repertoires in COVID-19. Measured with immunoSEQ multiplex PCR; TCRdb has only the in-frame clones, and not every one. This sample has approximately 94,000 clones, with 88% found just once. Sequencing was performed on peripheral blood. These receptor sequences come from a human donor in a cohort sampled during active COVID-19. The CDR3 runs from the conserved cysteine through the conserved F or W. A D gene is named only where the DNA matches it firmly. Only part of the rows carry a size: once, few, many, or a class if the clone is expanded.

v_gene: TRBV12-3/TRBV12-4
d_gene: NA
j_gene: TRBJ2-3
abundance: NA
CDR3aa: CASNTMGGTQYF
CDR3nt: TGTGCCAGCAATACTATGGGGGGTACGCAGTATTTT

v_gene: TRBV24-1
d_gene: TRBD2
j_gene: TRBJ2-1
abundance: NA
CDR3aa: CATSELAGGPYNEQFF
CDR3nt: TGTGCCACCAGTGAATTAGCGGGAGGGCCCTACAATGAGCAGTTCTTC

v_gene: TRBV20-1
d_gene: NA
j_gene: TRBJ2-1
abundance: NA
CDR3aa: CSASQANEQFF
CDR3nt: TGCAGTGCTAGCCAAGCAAATGAGCAGTTCTTC

v_gene: TRBV4-1
d_gene: NA
j_gene: TRBJ1-2
abundance: few
CDR3aa: CASSPSLGGTVGYTF
CDR3nt: TGCGCCAGCAGCCCATCCTTAGGAGGAACGGTGGGCTACACCTTC

v_gene: TRBV5-1
d_gene: TRBD1
j_gene: TRBJ2-7
abundance: NA
CDR3aa: CASSRDREYEQYF
CDR3nt: TGCGCCAGCAGCCGGGACAGGGAATACGAGCAGTACTTC

v_gene: TRBV29-1
d_gene: NA
j_gene: TRBJ2-3
abundance: NA
CDR3aa: CSVGSGHTDTQYF
CDR3nt: TGCAGCGTTGGGAGCGGTCACACAGATACGCAGTATTTT

v_gene: TRBV10-3
d_gene: TRBD2
j_gene: TRBJ2-1
abundance: once
CDR3aa: CAIIRGLAEEQFF
CDR3nt: TGTGCCATCATTAGGGGACTAGCAGAAGAGCAGTTCTTC

v_gene: TRBV5-4
d_gene: TRBD1
j_gene: TRBJ2-3
abundance: NA
CDR3aa: CASSPGQEPTDTQYF
CDR3nt: TGTGCCAGCAGCCCAGGACAGGAGCCCACAGATACGCAGTATTTT

v_gene: TRBV11-2
d_gene: TRBD1
j_gene: TRBJ2-3
abundance: NA
CDR3aa: CASSLTPGTGGTDTQYF
CDR3nt: TGTGCCAGCAGCTTAACTCCCGGGACAGGGGGCACAGATACGCAGTATTTT

v_gene: TRBV18
d_gene: TRBD1
j_gene: TRBJ2-7
abundance: NA
CDR3aa: CASSRGTGDYEQYF
CDR3nt: TGTGCCAGCTCACGCGGGACAGGGGATTACGAGCAGTACTTC

v_gene: TRBV5-1
d_gene: NA
j_gene: TRBJ2-1
abundance: few
CDR3aa: CASSLAPQGPSTYNEQFF
CDR3nt: TGCGCCAGCAGCTTGGCCCCCCAGGGGCCCTCCACCTACAATGAGCAGTTCTTC

v_gene: TRBV4-2
d_gene: NA
j_gene: TRBJ2-2
abundance: NA
CDR3aa: CASSQSRGTGELFF
CDR3nt: TGTGCCAGCAGCCAATCCAGGGGCACCGGGGAGCTGTTTTTT

v_gene: TRBV2
d_gene: TRBD2
j_gene: TRBJ2-2
abundance: NA
CDR3aa: CASGRGTSRSSHTGELFF
CDR3nt: TGTGCCAGCGGACGGGGGACTAGCAGGAGCTCTCACACCGGGGAGCTGTTTTTT

v_gene: TRBV5-1
d_gene: NA
j_gene: TRBJ2-7
abundance: NA
CDR3aa: CASSLSKQGFSYEQYF
CDR3nt: TGCGCCAGCAGCTTGTCAAAACAGGGATTCTCCTACGAGCAGTACTTC

v_gene: TRBV6-5
d_gene: NA
j_gene: TRBJ2-7
abundance: NA
CDR3aa: CASSYVLGNYEQYF
CDR3nt: TGTGCCAGCAGTTACGTCCTCGGGAACTACGAGCAGTACTTC

v_gene: TRBV5-1
d_gene: TRBD2
j_gene: TRBJ2-3
abundance: NA
CDR3aa: CASSSGPTDTQYF
CDR3nt: TGCGCCAGTTCTAGCGGACCCACAGATACGCAGTATTTT

v_gene: TRBV9
d_gene: NA
j_gene: TRBJ2-3
abundance: NA
CDR3aa: CASSESPSAGASDTQYF
CDR3nt: TGTGCCAGCAGCGAAAGTCCCTCCGCAGGCGCCTCAGATACGCAGTATTTT

v_gene: TRBV4-3
d_gene: TRBD1
j_gene: TRBJ1-2
abundance: NA
CDR3aa: CASSQEQGAKYGYTF
CDR3nt: TGCGCCAGCAGCCAAGAACAGGGGGCTAAGTATGGCTACACCTTC

v_gene: TRBV28
d_gene: TRBD1
j_gene: TRBJ2-1
abundance: NA
CDR3aa: CASTDPGQGNNEQFF
CDR3nt: TGTGCCAGCACCGATCCGGGACAGGGGAATAATGAGCAGTTCTTC

v_gene: TRBV7-8
d_gene: TRBD2
j_gene: TRBJ2-5
abundance: once
CDR3aa: CASSRGRLAGGPGETQYF
CDR3nt: TGTGCCAGCAGCAGAGGGCGACTAGCGGGAGGGCCTGGGGAGACCCAGTACTTC

v_gene: TRBV11-2
d_gene: NA
j_gene: TRBJ2-7
abundance: NA
CDR3aa: CASSLVQSYEQYF
CDR3nt: TGTGCCAGCAGCTTAGTTCAATCCTACGAGCAGTACTTC

v_gene: TRBV11-3
d_gene: NA
j_gene: TRBJ2-3
abundance: NA
CDR3aa: CASSLSGYTDTQYF
CDR3nt: TGTGCCAGCAGCCTAAGCGGATACACAGATACGCAGTATTTT

v_gene: TRBV7-9
d_gene: TRBD2
j_gene: TRBJ2-7
abundance: few
CDR3aa: CASSPRRSSGFEQYF
CDR3nt: TGTGCCAGCAGCCCTCGCCGGTCTAGCGGCTTCGAGCAGTACTTC

v_gene: TRBV5-6
d_gene: TRBD1
j_gene: TRBJ1-6
abundance: once
CDR3aa: CASSLAGTGNSPLHF
CDR3nt: TGTGCCAGCAGCTTGGCGGGGACAGGGAATTCACCCCTCCACTTT

v_gene: TRBV3-1/TRBV3-2
d_gene: TRBD2
j_gene: TRBJ2-1
abundance: NA
CDR3aa: CASSQGGSSSYNEQFF
CDR3nt: TGTGCCAGCAGCCAAGGCGGGAGTTCGTCCTACAATGAGCAGTTCTTC

v_gene: TRBV4-1
d_gene: NA
j_gene: TRBJ2-1
abundance: NA
CDR3aa: CASSQDDSSSYNEQFF
CDR3nt: TGCGCCAGCAGCCAAGATGACTCGAGCTCCTACAATGAGCAGTTCTTC

v_gene: TRBV2
d_gene: TRBD2
j_gene: TRBJ2-1
abundance: NA
CDR3aa: CASLLAGDEQFF
CDR3nt: TGTGCCAGCCTTCTAGCGGGAGATGAGCAGTTCTTC

v_gene: TRBV5-4
d_gene: TRBD1
j_gene: TRBJ2-3
abundance: NA
CDR3aa: CASSLKVGTGVQDTQYF
CDR3nt: TGTGCCAGCAGTCTCAAGGTGGGGACAGGGGTACAAGATACGCAGTATTTT

v_gene: TRBV7-9
d_gene: NA
j_gene: TRBJ1-4
abundance: NA
CDR3aa: CASSLVPARGEKLFF
CDR3nt: TGTGCCAGCAGCTTAGTCCCGGCGCGAGGAGAAAAACTGTTTTTT

v_gene: TRBV4-2
d_gene: TRBD2
j_gene: TRBJ2-1
abundance: NA
CDR3aa: CASSPGLADYNEQFF
CDR3nt: TGTGCCAGCAGCCCGGGACTAGCGGACTACAATGAGCAGTTCTTC

v_gene: TRBV15
d_gene: TRBD1
j_gene: TRBJ2-2
abundance: NA
CDR3aa: CATSRVRTGRTGELFF
CDR3nt: TGTGCCACCAGCAGAGTTCGGACAGGGCGAACCGGGGAGCTGTTTTTT

v_gene: TRBV6-5
d_gene: NA
j_gene: TRBJ1-1
abundance: NA
CDR3aa: CASSSGTEAFF
CDR3nt: TGTGCCAGCAGTTCGGGGACTGAAGCTTTCTTT

v_gene: TRBV6-1
d_gene: TRBD1
j_gene: TRBJ1-2
abundance: NA
CDR3aa: CASSVGTERPNYGYTF
CDR3nt: TGTGCCAGCAGTGTAGGGACAGAAAGACCTAACTATGGCTACACCTTC

v_gene: TRBV3-1/TRBV3-2
d_gene: TRBD2
j_gene: TRBJ2-1
abundance: NA
CDR3aa: CASSPYIAGTGYEQFF
CDR3nt: TGTGCCAGCAGCCCCTATATAGCGGGCACGGGGTATGAGCAGTTCTTC

v_gene: TRBV6-5
d_gene: NA
j_gene: TRBJ1-6
abundance: once
CDR3aa: CASSTGHLVPLHF
CDR3nt: TGTGCCAGCAGTACCGGACATCTCGTGCCCCTCCACTTT

v_gene: TRBV7-6
d_gene: NA
j_gene: TRBJ2-1
abundance: NA
CDR3aa: CASSHPRGQEGLNEQFF
CDR3nt: TGTGCCAGCAGCCACCCTCGTGGACAGGAGGGCCTCAATGAGCAGTTCTTC

v_gene: TRBV28
d_gene: NA
j_gene: TRBJ1-4
abundance: NA
CDR3aa: CASSPPLGGPTNEKLFF
CDR3nt: TGTGCCAGCAGTCCTCCGTTGGGGGGTCCAACTAATGAAAAACTGTTTTTT

v_gene: TRBV5-1
d_gene: NA
j_gene: TRBJ2-7
abundance: NA
CDR3aa: CASSLGLQGLSSYEQYF
CDR3nt: TGCGCCAGCAGCTTGGGATTACAGGGATTGAGCTCCTACGAGCAGTACTTC

v_gene: TRBV2
d_gene: NA
j_gene: TRBJ2-5
abundance: NA
CDR3aa: CASSLARGETQYF
CDR3nt: TGTGCCAGCAGTCTAGCGAGGGGAGAGACCCAGTACTTC

v_gene: TRBV7-2
d_gene: NA
j_gene: TRBJ2-2
abundance: once
CDR3aa: CASSWVEENTGELFF
CDR3nt: TGTGCCAGCAGCTGGGTGGAGGAAAACACCGGGGAGCTGTTTTTT

v_gene: TRBV6-4
d_gene: NA
j_gene: TRBJ1-2
abundance: once
CDR3aa: CASSQNLRGGYTF
CDR3nt: TGTGCCAGCAGCCAAAACCTCAGGGGCGGCTACACCTTC

v_gene: TRBV15
d_gene: NA
j_gene: TRBJ2-7
abundance: once
CDR3aa: CATSRTRSGNKGEQYF
CDR3nt: TGTGCCACCAGCAGGACGCGTTCAGGGAATAAAGGCGAGCAGTACTTC

v_gene: TRBV27
d_gene: NA
j_gene: TRBJ2-7
abundance: NA
CDR3aa: CASSPRGPGYEQYF
CDR3nt: TGTGCCAGCAGTCCAAGAGGGCCCGGCTACGAGCAGTACTTC